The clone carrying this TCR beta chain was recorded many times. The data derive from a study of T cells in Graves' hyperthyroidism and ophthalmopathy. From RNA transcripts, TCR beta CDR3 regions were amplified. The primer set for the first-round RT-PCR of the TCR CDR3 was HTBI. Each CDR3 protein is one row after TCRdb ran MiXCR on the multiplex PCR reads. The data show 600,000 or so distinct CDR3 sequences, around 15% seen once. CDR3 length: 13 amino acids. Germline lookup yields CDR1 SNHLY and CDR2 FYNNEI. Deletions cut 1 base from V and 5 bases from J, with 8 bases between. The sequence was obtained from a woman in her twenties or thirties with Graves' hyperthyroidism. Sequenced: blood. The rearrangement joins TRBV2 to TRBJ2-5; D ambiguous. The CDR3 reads CASSEVVRETQYF. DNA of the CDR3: TGTGCCAGCAGTGAAGTCGTACGGGAGACCCAGTACTTC. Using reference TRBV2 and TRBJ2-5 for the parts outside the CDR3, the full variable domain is EPEVTQTPSHQVTQMGQEVILRCVPISNHLYFYWYRQILGQKVEFLVSFYNNEISEKSEIFDDQFSVERPDGSNFTLKIRSTKLEDSAMYFCASSEVVRETQYFGPGTRLLVL.